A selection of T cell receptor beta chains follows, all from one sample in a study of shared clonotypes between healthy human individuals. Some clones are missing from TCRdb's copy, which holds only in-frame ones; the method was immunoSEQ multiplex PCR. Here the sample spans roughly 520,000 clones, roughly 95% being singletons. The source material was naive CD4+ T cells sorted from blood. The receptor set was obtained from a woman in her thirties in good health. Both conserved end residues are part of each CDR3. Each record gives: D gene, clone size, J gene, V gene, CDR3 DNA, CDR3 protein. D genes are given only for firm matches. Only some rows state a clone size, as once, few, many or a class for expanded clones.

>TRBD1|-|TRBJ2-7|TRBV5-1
TGCGCCAGCGGTCCCGACAGGGCCTACGAGCAGTACTTC
CASGPDRAYEQYF
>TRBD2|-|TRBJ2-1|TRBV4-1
TGCGCCAGCAGCCACCGCGGACTAGCGGGAGGCTATGAGCAGTTCTTC
CASSHRGLAGGYEQFF
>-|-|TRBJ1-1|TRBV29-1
TGCAGCGTACCCACGGGGCCCCTGAACACTGAAGCTTTCTTT
CSVPTGPLNTEAFF
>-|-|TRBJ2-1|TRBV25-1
TGTGCCAGCAGTGAATATGGTAGTCGGGGCGATGAGCAGTTCTTC
CASSEYGSRGDEQFF
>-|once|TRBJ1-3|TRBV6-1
TGTGCCAGCAGTGAATCTTTGCTGTTCTCTGGAAACACCATATATTTT
CASSESLLFSGNTIYF
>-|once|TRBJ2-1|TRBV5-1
TGCGCCAGCAATCGGGAAACCTACAATGAGCAGTTCTTC
CASNRETYNEQFF
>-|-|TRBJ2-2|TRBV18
TGTGCCAGCTCACCTCTGGAGACGACCACCGGGGAGCTGTTTTTT
CASSPLETTTGELFF
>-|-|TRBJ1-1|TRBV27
TGTGCCAGCATAGGTAGGGGGACTGAAGCTTTCTTT
CASIGRGTEAFF
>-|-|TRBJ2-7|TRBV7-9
TGTGCCAGCAGCCCTCAGGATGTGGGCATGCAGTACTTC
CASSPQDVGMQYF
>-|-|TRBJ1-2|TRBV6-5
TGTGCCAGCAGTTACCTCTCGGGGCCCTATGGCTACACCTTC
CASSYLSGPYGYTF
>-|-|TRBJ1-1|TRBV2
TGTGCCAGCGGGTCGGGGGTTTACCCTGAAGCTTTCTTT
CASGSGVYPEAFF
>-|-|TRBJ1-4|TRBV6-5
TGTGCCAGCAGTTACTCCTTGACAGCCACGCCTGAAAAACTGTTTTTT
CASSYSLTATPEKLFF
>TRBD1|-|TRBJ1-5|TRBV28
TGTGCCAGCAGCCAGACGGGACAGGGTTTTCAGCCCCAGCATTTT
CASSQTGQGFQPQHF
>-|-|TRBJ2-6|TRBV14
TGTGCCAGCAGCCAAGAAACAATCTCTGGGGCCAACGTCCTGACTTTC
CASSQETISGANVLTF
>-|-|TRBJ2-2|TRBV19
TGTGCCAGTAGCCACTACGGGGGCCCAGGCGGCCAGGAGCTGTTTTTT
CASSHYGGPGGQELFF
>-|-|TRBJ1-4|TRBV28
TGTGCCAGCGGACCCTCAGGGGCCGGCAAGCATGAAAAACTGTTTTTT
CASGPSGAGKHEKLFF
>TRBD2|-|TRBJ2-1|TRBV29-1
TGCAGCGTTGGTGGCCCGGGGGGCAATGAGCAGTTCTTC
CSVGGPGGNEQFF
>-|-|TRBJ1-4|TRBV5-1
TGCGCCAGCAGCTTGGCCGGGACGGCAACTAATGAAAAACTGTTTTTT
CASSLAGTATNEKLFF
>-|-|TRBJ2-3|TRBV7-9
TGTGCCAGCAGCCAAAGGGCAGGGGAGACAGATACGCAGTATTTT
CASSQRAGETDTQYF
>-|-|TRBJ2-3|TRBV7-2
TGTGCCAGCAGCTTAGAACCGGTTAGCACAGATACGCAGTATTTT
CASSLEPVSTDTQYF
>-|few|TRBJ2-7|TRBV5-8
TGTGCCAGCAGCTTTCAGTACGAGCAGTACTTC
CASSFQYEQYF
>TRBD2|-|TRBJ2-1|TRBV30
TGTGCCTGGTCAGCAAATCCGGGACTAATTAATGAGCAGTTCTTC
CAWSANPGLINEQFF
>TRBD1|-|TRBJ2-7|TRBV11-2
TGTGCCAGCAGCTTAGCGGCGACAGGGACCGGACGCGAGCAGTACTTC
CASSLAATGTGREQYF
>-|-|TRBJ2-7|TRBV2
TGTGCCAGCAGGACCACGGGCCAATCAGGCGACGAGCAGTACTTC
CASRTTGQSGDEQYF
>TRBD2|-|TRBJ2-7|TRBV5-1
TGCGCCAGCAGCATGACTAGCGGGGTCACCTACGAGCAGTACTTC
CASSMTSGVTYEQYF
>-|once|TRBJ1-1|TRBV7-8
TGTGCCAGCAGCTTACTCCAGAACACTGAAGCTTTCTTT
CASSLLQNTEAFF
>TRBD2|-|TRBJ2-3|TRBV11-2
TGTGCCAGCAGCGCGACTAGCGGGAGAGAGGATACGCAGTATTTT
CASSATSGREDTQYF
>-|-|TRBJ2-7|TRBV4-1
TGCGCCAGCAGCCAGGGTGTGGTCGCCTACGAGCAGTACTTC
CASSQGVVAYEQYF
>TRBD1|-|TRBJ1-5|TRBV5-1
TGCGCCAGCAGCGGCGGGACAGATCAGCCCCAGCATTTT
CASSGGTDQPQHF
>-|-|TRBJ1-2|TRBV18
TGTGCCAGCTCACGGGACCGGGACCGCTACTATGGCTACACCTTC
CASSRDRDRYYGYTF
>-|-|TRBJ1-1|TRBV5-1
TGCGCCAGCAGCTTGGGTTCGTGGGGCCGAGCTAACACTGAAGCTTTCTTT
CASSLGSWGRANTEAFF
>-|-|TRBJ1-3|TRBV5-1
TGCGCCAGCAGCTGGGGGGACATCCACTCTGGAAACACCATATATTTT
CASSWGDIHSGNTIYF
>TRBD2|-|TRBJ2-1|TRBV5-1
TGCGCCAGCAGCTACTCTAGCGGGGGCTCCTACAATGAGCAGTTCTTC
CASSYSSGGSYNEQFF
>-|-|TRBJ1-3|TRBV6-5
TGTGCCACAAAACAGGTTTCCTCTGGAAACACCATATATTTT
CATKQVSSGNTIYF
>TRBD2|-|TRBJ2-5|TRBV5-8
TGTGCCAGCAGCTTGGCCAGGACTAGCGGGAGGGAAGAGACCCAGTACTTC
CASSLARTSGREETQYF
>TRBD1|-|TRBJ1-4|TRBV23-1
TGCGCCAGCAGTCAATCGGGGGGACAGGGGCCTAATGAAAAACTGTTTTTT
CASSQSGGQGPNEKLFF
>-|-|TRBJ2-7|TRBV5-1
TGCGCCAGCAGCTTCGGAACCGGGACTTGGGGTGGAGAGCAGTACTTC
CASSFGTGTWGGEQYF
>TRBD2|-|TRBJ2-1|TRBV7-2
TGTGCCAGCAGCTTAGGGACTAGCGGGTACTACAATGAGCAGTTCTTC
CASSLGTSGYYNEQFF
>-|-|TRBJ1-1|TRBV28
TGTGCCAGCAGTTTCCGAACTTGTGGTGAAGCTTTCTTT
CASSFRTCGEAFF
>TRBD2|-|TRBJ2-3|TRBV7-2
TGTGCCAGCAGCTTAGCCTTGACTAGCGGGAGCTGGGATACGCAGTATTTT
CASSLALTSGSWDTQYF
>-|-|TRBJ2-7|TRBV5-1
TGCGCCAGCAGCTTGGCCCCGGGTCTTAGCTCCTACGAGCAGTACTTC
CASSLAPGLSSYEQYF
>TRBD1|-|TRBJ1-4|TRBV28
TGTGCCAGCAGGTCCCTGCCGGGACAGGGTAATGAAAAACTGTTTTTT
CASRSLPGQGNEKLFF
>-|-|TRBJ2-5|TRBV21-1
TGTGCCAGCAGCAAAGGGGGACTAGCGGGACCACAAGAGACCCAGTACTTC
CASSKGGLAGPQETQYF